This TCR beta chain was captured by sequencing in a study of CD8 T cells in Susac syndrome. Study-wide background: Patients with Susac syndrome, at blood draw, were therapy-naive, on corticosteroids, or on intravenous immunoglobulin alone.

With random hexamers, reverse transcription was performed on about 0.5 to 1 ug of RNA. TCRdb processed the immunoSEQ multiplex PCR reads anew with MiXCR; each CDR3 protein has one entry. The table lists about 190,000 distinct CDR3 sequences, approximately 94% of them singletons. The authors carried out high-throughput sequencing of TCR beta. They applied it to CD8+ and CD4+ T cells obtained from blood. TEMRA cells were FACS-enriched, with CD8+ and CD4+ T cells isolated negatively. In germline, CDR1 is SQVTM, CDR2 ANQGSEA. Trimming took 1 base from V and 1 from J, leaving 10 bases between them. The CDR3 sequence is 14 residues long.

The rearrangement uses TRBV29-1 and TRBJ1-1; no clear D. This TCR was recovered from a human donor with Susac syndrome. The sequencing sample was made of CD4+ T cells from PBMCs. CDR3 in amino acids: CSVEGRLGNTEAFF. DNA for the CDR3: TGCAGCGTTGAAGGACGCCTTGGGAACACTGAAGCTTTCTTT. The variable domain in full, completed from reference TRBV29-1 and TRBJ1-1, reads SAVISQKPSRDICQRGTSLTIQCQVDSQVTMMFWYRQQPGQSLTLIATANQGSEATYESGFVIDKFPISRPNLTFSTLTVSNMSPEDSSIYLCSVEGRLGNTEAFFGQGTRLTVV.